The rows below give T cell receptor beta chains drawn from one sample of a study of blood T cell repertoires in COVID-19. Repertoires were generated with immunoSEQ multiplex PCR, while TCRdb's copy carries only in-frame clones and drops some. This repertoire shows more than 95,000 clones, less than 90% found once; its top ten account for just over 6.5%. The sample was peripheral blood. The receptors were sampled from an older man with active or convalescent COVID-19. Each CDR3 is given with its conserved first and last residue. D genes are given only for firm matches. A clone size is listed for some rows: how often the clone was seen (once, few, many), or a class if it is expanded.

>TRBJ2-3|TRBV12-3/TRBV12-4|.|TRBD2
TGTGCCAGCAGCCAGGGGACTAGCGGTACGCAGTATTTT
CASSQGTSGTQYF
>TRBJ1-2|TRBV18|.|.
TGTGCCAGCTCACCTGGGGCAGGGCCAGCAAATGGCTACACCTTC
CASSPGAGPANGYTF
>TRBJ2-5|TRBV27|.|TRBD1
TGTGCCAGCAGTCTAAACAGACAGGGATGGGAGACCCAGTACTTC
CASSLNRQGWETQYF
>TRBJ2-3|TRBV7-2|once|TRBD2
TGTGCCAGCAGTTCGCAAGCGGGGATAACAGATACGCAGTATTTT
CASSSQAGITDTQYF
>TRBJ2-5|TRBV20-1|.|TRBD2
TGCAGTGCTAGTAGCGGGGGGGAAGAGACCCAGTACTTC
CSASSGGEETQYF
>TRBJ2-5|TRBV24-1|.|.
TGTGCCACCAGTGAGGCGATCGGGTATCAAGAGACCCAGTACTTC
CATSEAIGYQETQYF
>TRBJ1-1|TRBV5-1|.|TRBD1
TGCGCCAGCAGCTTGCCAGGACAGGGGGCTCGTGAAGCTTTCTTT
CASSLPGQGAREAFF
>TRBJ1-5|TRBV28|.|.
TGTGCCAGCTCAACCGGGAATCAGCCCCAGCATTTT
CASSTGNQPQHF
>TRBJ1-1|TRBV5-6|once|.
TGTGCCAGCAGCTTGGTTTCGGAGGGCACTGAAGCTTTCTTT
CASSLVSEGTEAFF
>TRBJ2-1|TRBV4-3|.|TRBD1
TGCGCCAGCAGCCAAGATGGGACAGTGCTTTACAATGAGCAGTTCTTC
CASSQDGTVLYNEQFF
>TRBJ2-7|TRBV9|.|.
TGTGCCAGCAGCGTACTGAGCGATAACGAGCAGTACTTC
CASSVLSDNEQYF
>TRBJ2-5|TRBV6-5|.|TRBD2
TGTGCCAGCAGTCCTAGCGGGAGAGGGGAGGAGACCCAGTACTTC
CASSPSGRGEETQYF
>TRBJ2-7|TRBV5-1|.|.
TGCGCCAGCAGCTTGGAACATCCATACGAGCAGTACTTC
CASSLEHPYEQYF
>TRBJ2-2|TRBV5-1|.|.
TGCGCCAGCAGCTTACAGGGACGGGACACCGGGGAGCTGTTTTTT
CASSLQGRDTGELFF
>TRBJ2-5|TRBV7-2|.|.
TGTGCCAGCAGCCCCGCGGCCGTCGTGAGAGAGACCCAGTACTTC
CASSPAAVVRETQYF
>TRBJ2-1|TRBV7-6|.|TRBD2
TGTGCCAGCAGCTTGAAACTAGCGGGAGGGCCAGAGGATGAGCAGTTCTTC
CASSLKLAGGPEDEQFF
>TRBJ2-1|TRBV9|many|.
TGTGCCAGCAGCCCCTTCCAGGATGAGCAGTTCTTC
CASSPFQDEQFF
>TRBJ1-2|TRBV4-2|.|.
TGTGCCAGCAGCCAAGAAACAGGGTATGGCTACACCTTC
CASSQETGYGYTF
>TRBJ1-2|TRBV6-5|.|.
TGTGCCAGCAAATGGCGGGGATCCCATGGCTACACCTTC
CASKWRGSHGYTF
>TRBJ2-7|TRBV25-1|.|TRBD1
TGTGCCAGCACCTTCCCCCGGGACAGGGGCTACGAGCAGTACTTC
CASTFPRDRGYEQYF
>TRBJ2-7|TRBV4-2|.|TRBD2
TGTGCCAGCAGCCAAGATCAGCGGGAGGGCCGATCCCAGCAGTACTTC
CASSQDQREGRSQQYF
>TRBJ1-2|TRBV19|once|.
TGTGCCAGTAGTATGCGGTCAAGCGGGTATGGCTACACCTTC
CASSMRSSGYGYTF
>TRBJ1-2|TRBV11-2|.|.
TGTGCCAGCAGCCCCGCGGGAGCCCGGCACTATGGCTACACCTTC
CASSPAGARHYGYTF
>TRBJ2-3|TRBV5-1|.|.
TGCGCCAGCAGCCGTACCCCAGGGTTCCGTGGCACAGATACGCAGTATTTT
CASSRTPGFRGTDTQYF
>TRBJ1-6|TRBV2|.|.
TGTGCCAGCAGGCGGGACGCCAATTCACCCCTCCACTTT
CASRRDANSPLHF
>TRBJ2-1|TRBV24-1|.|TRBD1
TGTGCCACCAGTGATTTGACAGGGGTAAGGGGTGAGCAGTTCTTC
CATSDLTGVRGEQFF
>TRBJ2-1|TRBV28|.|.
TGTGCCAGCACGTGGGGGGGCGGCTCCTACAATGAGCAGTTCTTC
CASTWGGGSYNEQFF
>TRBJ1-2|TRBV9|.|.
TGTGCCAGCAGCCCCAGAGGACGGGGGAACTATGGCTACACCTTC
CASSPRGRGNYGYTF
>TRBJ1-4|TRBV2|.|.
TGTGCCAGCAGTGAACCCCGGGATTGGGGTGAAAAACTGTTTTTT
CASSEPRDWGEKLFF
>TRBJ2-2|TRBV11-2|once|.
TGTGCCAGCAGCTTAGCCAGGAACACCGGGGAGCTGTTTTTT
CASSLARNTGELFF
>TRBJ2-7|TRBV30|many|.
TGTGCCTGGAGTACGACAGGAGCGTCCTACGAGCAGTACTTC
CAWSTTGASYEQYF
>TRBJ2-3|TRBV25-1|.|TRBD2
TGTGCCAGCAGCGATGGACTAGCGGGAGCGAAGGAAGATACGCAGTATTTT
CASSDGLAGAKEDTQYF
>TRBJ2-1|TRBV5-4|.|.
TGTGCCAGCACCAAAGTGGGGCACAATGAGCAGTTCTTC
CASTKVGHNEQFF
>TRBJ1-6|TRBV10-1|.|TRBD1
TGCGCCAGCAAGAGGGACAGGACTAATTCACCCCTCCACTTT
CASKRDRTNSPLHF
>TRBJ1-5|TRBV20-1|.|.
TGCAGTGCTAGTGGTGGGCCGACGGTGACCCAGGAGCCCCAGCATTTT
CSASGGPTVTQEPQHF
>TRBJ1-4|TRBV11-2|.|.
TGTGCCAGCAGCTTAGGGGGAGCTGCAACTAATGAAAAACTGTTTTTT
CASSLGGAATNEKLFF
>TRBJ1-5|TRBV19|.|.
TGTGCCAGTAGTATAGAGAACAGGTACAATCAGCCCCAGCATTTT
CASSIENRYNQPQHF
>TRBJ2-5|TRBV24-1|few|TRBD2
TGTGCCACCAGTGATTGGGGGAGGGAATGGGTCCAGTACTTC
CATSDWGREWVQYF
>TRBJ1-3|TRBV7-8|.|.
TGTGCCAGCAGCTCAATAGGGGGTCGGCTAGACTCTGGAAACACCATATATTTT
CASSSIGGRLDSGNTIYF
>TRBJ2-2|TRBV7-2|few|TRBD2
TGTGCCAGCAGCGTGACTAGCGGGGGCTTTACCGGGGAGCTGTTTTTT
CASSVTSGGFTGELFF
>TRBJ2-5|TRBV5-4|.|.
TGTGCCAGCAGCTTGCCCCCCCGGGGGAATCAAGAGACCCAGTACTTC
CASSLPPRGNQETQYF
>TRBJ1-5|TRBV6-2/TRBV6-3|.|.
TGTGCCAGCAGTTTTAACACCAGGGCAGACCCCAATCAGCCCCAGCATTTT
CASSFNTRADPNQPQHF
>TRBJ1-2|TRBV5-1|.|TRBD1
TGCGCCAGCAGTTCTCTCAGGGGGCTTAACTATGGCTACACCTTC
CASSSLRGLNYGYTF
>TRBJ1-5|TRBV23-1|.|TRBD1
TGCGCCAGCAGTCACTTCCACAGGGGACAGGGTCAGCCCCAGCATTTT
CASSHFHRGQGQPQHF
>TRBJ2-5|TRBV5-6|.|.
TGTGCCAGCAGCTTGGGCGCGGGAGAGACCCAGTACTTC
CASSLGAGETQYF
>TRBJ2-7|TRBV7-3|.|TRBD2
TGTGCCAGCAGCCCGACTAGCTACGGGGAGCAGTACTTC
CASSPTSYGEQYF
>TRBJ1-5|TRBV27|few|.
TGTGCCAGCGGGGGCCTACAATCCAATCAGCCCCAGCATTTT
CASGGLQSNQPQHF
>TRBJ1-2|TRBV27|few|.
TGTGCCAGCAGTTTGGGCAGGGGTAACTATGGCTACACCTTC
CASSLGRGNYGYTF
>TRBJ2-5|TRBV30|few|TRBD2
TGTGCCTGGAGTCCTGGGGGAGGGATAGCTTTTTGGGGGACCCAGTACTTC
CAWSPGGGIAFWGTQYF
>TRBJ1-5|TRBV19|.|.
TGTGCCAGTAGAGGGCGGGTGGGACATCACAATCAGCCCCAGCATTTT
CASRGRVGHHNQPQHF
>TRBJ1-5|TRBV6-5|.|.
TGTGCCAGCAGCACGTGGGGGCCGGGTCAGCCCCAGCATTTT
CASSTWGPGQPQHF